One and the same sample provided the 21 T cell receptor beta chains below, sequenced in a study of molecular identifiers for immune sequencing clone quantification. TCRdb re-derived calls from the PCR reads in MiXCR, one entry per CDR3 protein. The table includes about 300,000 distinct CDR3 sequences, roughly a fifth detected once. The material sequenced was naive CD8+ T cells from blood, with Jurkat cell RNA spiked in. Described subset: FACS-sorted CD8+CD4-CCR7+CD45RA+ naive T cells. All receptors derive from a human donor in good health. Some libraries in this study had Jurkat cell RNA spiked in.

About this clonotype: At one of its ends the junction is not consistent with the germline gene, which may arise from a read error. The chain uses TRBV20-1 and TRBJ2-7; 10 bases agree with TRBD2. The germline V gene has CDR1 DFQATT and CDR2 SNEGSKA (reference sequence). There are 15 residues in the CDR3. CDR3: CSARVLAGTGYGQYF. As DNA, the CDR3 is TGCAGTGCTAGAGTACTAGCGGGGACCGGCTACGGGCAGTACTTC.

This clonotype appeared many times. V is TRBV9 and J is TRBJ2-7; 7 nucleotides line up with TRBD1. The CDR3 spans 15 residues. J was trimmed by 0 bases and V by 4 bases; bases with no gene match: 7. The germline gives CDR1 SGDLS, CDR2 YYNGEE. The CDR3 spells CASSPGGPSSYEQYF. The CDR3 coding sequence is TGTGCCAGCAGCCCAGGGGGTCCCAGCTCCTACGAGCAGTACTTC.

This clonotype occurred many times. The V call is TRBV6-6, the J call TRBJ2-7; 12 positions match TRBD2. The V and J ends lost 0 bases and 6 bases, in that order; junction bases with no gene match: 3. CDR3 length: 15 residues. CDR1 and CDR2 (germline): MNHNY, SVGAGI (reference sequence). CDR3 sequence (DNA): TGTGCCAGCAGTTACTCGACTAGCGGGGGAGTCGAGCAGTACTTC. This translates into CASSYSTSGGVEQYF.

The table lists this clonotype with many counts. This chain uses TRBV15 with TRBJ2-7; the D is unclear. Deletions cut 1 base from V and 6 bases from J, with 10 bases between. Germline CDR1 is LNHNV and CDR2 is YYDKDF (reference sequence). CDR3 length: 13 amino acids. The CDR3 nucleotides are TGTGCCACCAGCAGAGGCGCCCTGGGCGAGCAGTACTTC. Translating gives CATSRGALGEQYF.

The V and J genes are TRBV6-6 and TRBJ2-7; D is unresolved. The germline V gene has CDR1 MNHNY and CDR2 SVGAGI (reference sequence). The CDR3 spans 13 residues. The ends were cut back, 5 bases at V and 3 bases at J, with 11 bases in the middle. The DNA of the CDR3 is TGTGCCAGCAGTCACCTATTAAACTACGAGCAGTACTTC. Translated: CASSHLLNYEQYF.

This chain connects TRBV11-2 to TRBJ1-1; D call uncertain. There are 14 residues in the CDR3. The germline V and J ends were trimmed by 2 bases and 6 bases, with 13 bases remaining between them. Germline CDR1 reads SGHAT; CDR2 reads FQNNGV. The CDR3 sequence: CASSLRRPDSEAFF. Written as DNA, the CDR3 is TGTGCCAGCAGCTTACGGAGGCCCGACTCTGAAGCTTTCTTT. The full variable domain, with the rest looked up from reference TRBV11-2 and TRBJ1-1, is EAGVAQSPRYKIIEKRQSVAFWCNPISGHATLYWYQQILGQGPKLLIQFQNNGVVDDSQLPKDRFSAERLKGVDSTLKIQPAKLEDSAVYLCASSLRRPDSEAFFGQGTRLTVV.

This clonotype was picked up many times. CDR3 coding DNA: TGTGCCAGCAGCTCCTACCTCGCTGTAGCCAAAAACATTCAGTACTTC. This gives the protein CASSSYLAVAKNIQYF. V and J are TRBV7-9 and TRBJ2-4; D unclear. The CDR3 sequence is 16 residues long. Germline V gene data show CDR1 as SEHNR and CDR2 as FQNEAQ (reference sequence). With 4 bases removed from V and 0 bases from J, the gap between germline ends came to 13 bases.

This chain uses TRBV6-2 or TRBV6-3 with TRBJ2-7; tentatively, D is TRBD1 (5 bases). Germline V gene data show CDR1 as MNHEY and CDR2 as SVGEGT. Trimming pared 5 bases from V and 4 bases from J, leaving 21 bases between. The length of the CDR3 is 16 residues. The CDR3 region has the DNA TGTGCCAGCAGTGCCGAGACCTGGGGCAGAGAGTACGAGCAGTACTTC. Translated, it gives CASSAETWGREYEQYF.

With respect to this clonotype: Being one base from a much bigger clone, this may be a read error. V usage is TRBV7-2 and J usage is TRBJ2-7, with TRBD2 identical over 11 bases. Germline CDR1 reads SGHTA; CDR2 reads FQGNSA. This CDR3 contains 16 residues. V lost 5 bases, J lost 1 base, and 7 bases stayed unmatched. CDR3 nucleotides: TGTGCCAGCAGCCAGACTAGCGGGGAACGGTCCTACGAGCAGTACTTC. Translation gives CASSQTSGERSYEQYF.

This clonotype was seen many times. The CDR3: CASSHRQGALANEKLFF. The CDR3 coding sequence is TGCGCCAGCAGCCACAGACAGGGGGCACTGGCTAATGAAAAACTGTTTTTT. V and J are TRBV4-1 and TRBJ1-4, with 10 bases matching TRBD1. This CDR3 region has 17 residues. In germline, CDR1 is MGHRA, CDR2 YSYEKL. Losses at the gene ends were 3 bases for V and 3 bases for J; bases not matched to a gene: 7.

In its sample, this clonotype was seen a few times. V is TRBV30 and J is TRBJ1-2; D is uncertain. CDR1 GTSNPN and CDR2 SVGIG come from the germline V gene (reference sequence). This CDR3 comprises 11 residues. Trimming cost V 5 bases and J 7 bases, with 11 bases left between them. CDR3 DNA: TGTGCCTGGGTTTCCGCACGTGGCTACACCTTC. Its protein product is CAWVSARGYTF.

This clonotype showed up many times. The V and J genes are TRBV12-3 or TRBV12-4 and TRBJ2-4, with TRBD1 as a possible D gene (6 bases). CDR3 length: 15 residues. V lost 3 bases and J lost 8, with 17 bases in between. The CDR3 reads CASSFGSGVVDIQYF. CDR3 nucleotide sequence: TGTGCCAGCAGTTTTGGGTCAGGGGTAGTTGACATTCAGTACTTC.

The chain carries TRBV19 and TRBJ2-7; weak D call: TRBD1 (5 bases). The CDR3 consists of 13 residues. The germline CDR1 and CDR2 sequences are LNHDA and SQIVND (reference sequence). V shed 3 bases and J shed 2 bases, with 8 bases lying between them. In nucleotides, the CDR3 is TGTGCCAGTAGTATGACAGCTGCCTACGAGCAGTACTTC. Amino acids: CASSMTAAYEQYF. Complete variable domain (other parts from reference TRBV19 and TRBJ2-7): DGGITQSPKYLFRKEGQNVTLSCEQNLNHDAMYWYRQDPGQGLRLIYYSQIVNDFQKGDIAEGYSVSREKKESFPLTVTSAQKNPTAFYLCASSMTAAYEQYFGPGTRLTVT.

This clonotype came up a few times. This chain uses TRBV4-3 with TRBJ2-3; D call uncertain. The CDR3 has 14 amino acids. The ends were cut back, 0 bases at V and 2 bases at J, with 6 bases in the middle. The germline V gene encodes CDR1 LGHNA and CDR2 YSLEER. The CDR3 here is CASSQDPYTDTQYF. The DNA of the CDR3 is TGCGCCAGCAGCCAAGATCCGTACACAGATACGCAGTATTTT.

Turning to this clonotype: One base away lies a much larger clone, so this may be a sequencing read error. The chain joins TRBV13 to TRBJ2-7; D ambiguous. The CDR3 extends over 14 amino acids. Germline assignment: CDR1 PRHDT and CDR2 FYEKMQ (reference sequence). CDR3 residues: CASSLGRPSYERYF. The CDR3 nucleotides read TGTGCCAGCAGCTTAGGCAGGCCTTCCTACGAGCGGTACTTC.

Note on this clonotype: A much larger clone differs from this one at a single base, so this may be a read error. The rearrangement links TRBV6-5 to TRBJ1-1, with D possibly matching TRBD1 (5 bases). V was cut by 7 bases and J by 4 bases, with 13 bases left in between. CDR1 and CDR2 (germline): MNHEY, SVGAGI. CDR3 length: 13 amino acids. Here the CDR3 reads CASNTRGATEAFF. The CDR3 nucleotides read TGTGCCAGCAATACCAGAGGGGCCACTGAAGCTTTCTTT.

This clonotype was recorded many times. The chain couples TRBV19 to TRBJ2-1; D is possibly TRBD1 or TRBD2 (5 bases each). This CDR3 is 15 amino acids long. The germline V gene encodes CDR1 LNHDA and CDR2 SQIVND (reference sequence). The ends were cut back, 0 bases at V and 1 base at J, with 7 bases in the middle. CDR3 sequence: CASSIDWGSYNEQFF. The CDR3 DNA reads TGTGCCAGTAGTATAGATTGGGGGTCCTACAATGAGCAGTTCTTC.

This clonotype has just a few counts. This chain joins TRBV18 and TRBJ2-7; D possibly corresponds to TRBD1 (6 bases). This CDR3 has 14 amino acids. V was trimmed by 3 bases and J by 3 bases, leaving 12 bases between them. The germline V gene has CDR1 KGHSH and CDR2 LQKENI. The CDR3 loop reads CASSPEGQFYEQYF. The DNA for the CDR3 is TGTGCCAGCTCACCCGAAGGACAGTTCTACGAGCAGTACTTC.

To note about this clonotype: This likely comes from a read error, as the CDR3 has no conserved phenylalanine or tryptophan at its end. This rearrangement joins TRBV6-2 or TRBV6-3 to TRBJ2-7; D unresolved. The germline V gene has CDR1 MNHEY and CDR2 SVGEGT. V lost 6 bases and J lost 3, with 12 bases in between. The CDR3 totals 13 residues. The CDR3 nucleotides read TGTGCCAGCAGCCACGGGCCGTACTACGAGCAGTACCTC. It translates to CASSHGPYYEQYL.

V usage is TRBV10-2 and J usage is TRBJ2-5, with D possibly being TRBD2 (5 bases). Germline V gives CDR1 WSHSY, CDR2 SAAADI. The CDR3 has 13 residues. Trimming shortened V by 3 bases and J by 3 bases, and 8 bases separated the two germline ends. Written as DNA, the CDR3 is TGCGCCAGCAGTGATATCGGGGAAGAGACCCAGTACTTC. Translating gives CASSDIGEETQYF.

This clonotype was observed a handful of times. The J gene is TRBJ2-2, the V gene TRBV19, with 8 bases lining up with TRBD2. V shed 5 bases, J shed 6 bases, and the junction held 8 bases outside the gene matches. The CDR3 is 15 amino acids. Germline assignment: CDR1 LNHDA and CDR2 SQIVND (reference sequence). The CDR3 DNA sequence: TGTGCCAGTAGTCTCACTAGCGGTATGTCCGGGGAGCTGTTTTTT. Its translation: CASSLTSGMSGELFF.